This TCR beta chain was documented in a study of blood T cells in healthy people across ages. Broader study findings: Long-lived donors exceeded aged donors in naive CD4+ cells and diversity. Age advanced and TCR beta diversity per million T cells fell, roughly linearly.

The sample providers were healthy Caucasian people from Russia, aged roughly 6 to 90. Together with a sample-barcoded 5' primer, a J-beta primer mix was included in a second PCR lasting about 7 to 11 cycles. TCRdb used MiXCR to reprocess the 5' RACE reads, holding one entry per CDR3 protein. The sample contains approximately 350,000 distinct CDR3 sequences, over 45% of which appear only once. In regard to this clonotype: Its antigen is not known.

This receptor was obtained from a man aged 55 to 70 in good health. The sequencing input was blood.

CDR3 nucleotide sequence: TGTGCCAGCAGCCAAGATGGGACGGTACAAGAGACCCAGTACTTC. Amino acid sequence: CASSQDGTVQETQYF. The chain carries TRBV4-2 and TRBJ2-5; perhaps D is TRBD1 or TRBD2 (5 bases each). Per the germline V gene, CDR1 is LGHNA and CDR2 is YNFKEQ. The CDR3 is 15 amino acids. V dropped 0 bases and J dropped 2 bases, with 10 bases sitting between them.